These 12 T cell receptor beta chains originate from one sample sequenced in a study of CD8+ T cells in alopecia areata. Reverse transcription of extracted RNA yielded cDNA, which provided the sequencing template. Clones were sequenced by immunoSEQ multiplex PCR, and TCRdb holds only the in-frame ones, with some missing. The data contain over 150,000 clones, about 63% of them seen just once; the ten biggest clones take up about 15%. The input for sequencing was CD4+ T cells sorted from blood, taken at week 0. These receptors were taken from a human donor with alopecia areata.

This chain links TRBV30 with TRBJ1-6, with D possibly TRBD1 on 6 matching bases. The germline V gene has CDR1 GTSNPN and CDR2 SVGIG (reference sequence). The CDR3 contains 14 residues. V was shortened by 0 bases and J by 7 bases, with 10 bases between the two germline ends. In nucleotides, the CDR3 is TGTGCCTGGAGTGTTAGAGACAGGAATTCACCCCTCCACTTT. Encoded protein: CAWSVRDRNSPLHF.

This chain uses TRBV30 with TRBJ2-7, with D maybe TRBD2 (6 bases). The CDR3 runs 13 residues. Trimming took off 2 bases at V and 2 bases at J, with 10 bases between the two ends. Germline V gene sequence: CDR1 GTSNPN, CDR2 SVGIG (reference sequence). CDR3 amino acids: CAWSLGGTYEQYF. Here the CDR3 DNA reads TGTGCCTGGAGTTTGGGAGGAACCTACGAGCAGTACTTC.

The genes are TRBV29-1 and TRBJ1-1, with 7 positions matching TRBD1. Trimming cost V 6 bases and J 5 bases; bases outside gene matches: 6. The CDR3 is made up of 12 amino acids. Germline V gene lookup returns CDR1 SQVTM and CDR2 ANQGSEA. CDR3 sequence reads: CSVNRGGTEAFF. CDR3 in DNA: TGCAGCGTCAACAGGGGAGGAACTGAAGCTTTCTTT.

This chain uses TRBV30 with TRBJ2-3; 11 bases agree with TRBD2. After removal of 4 bases from V and 2 bases from J, the junction contained 8 bases not matched to a gene. The CDR3 sequence is 16 residues long. Germline CDR1 GTSNPN, CDR2 SVGIG (reference sequence). Written as DNA, the CDR3 is TGTGCCTGGAAACTTAGCGGGGGGGGCCTCACAGATACGCAGTATTTT. Residues: CAWKLSGGGLTDTQYF.

This chain links TRBV4-2 with TRBJ2-2, with D uncertain. V was trimmed by 1 base and J by 2 bases, leaving 8 bases between them. CDR3 size: 15 residues. Germline-derived CDR1 and CDR2 are LGHNA and YNFKEQ. CDR3 sequence (DNA): TGTGCCAGCAGCCAAGTCGGAAGTAACACCGGGGAGCTGTTTTTT. It codes for CASSQVGSNTGELFF.

Of note for this clone: The junction departs from germline at one end; a sequencing error may be responsible. V is TRBV30 and J is TRBJ2-5; 9 nucleotides match TRBD2. Germline loops: CDR1 GTSNPN, CDR2 SVGIG (reference sequence). This CDR3 is built from 15 residues. The CDR3: CAWTGIAGVAESQYF. As DNA, the CDR3 is TGTGCCTGGACAGGGATAGCGGGGGTGGCAGAGTCCCAGTACTTC.

Turning to this clone: The sample has other DNA sequences that encode this CDR3 too. The chain recombines TRBV29-1 with TRBJ1-3; D gene unclear. The germline gives CDR1 SQVTM, CDR2 ANQGSEA. The CDR3 is 11 amino acids. V lost 3 bases, J lost 1 base, and 1 base lay in between. The CDR3 bases are TGCAGCGTTGATTCTGGAAACACCATATATTTT. It specifies CSVDSGNTIYF.

This chain connects TRBV27 to TRBJ2-7, with TRBD1 matching over 7 bases. The CDR3 has 14 amino acids. Trimming removed 2 bases from V and 2 bases from J; junction bases left unmatched: 3. Germline CDR1 and CDR2: MNHEY and SMNVEV (reference sequence). The CDR3 here is CASSLTGQTYEQYF. CDR3 bases: TGTGCCAGCAGTTTAACGGGACAGACCTACGAGCAGTACTTC.

The rearrangement links TRBV5-1 to TRBJ2-2; no reliable D call. V dropped 5 bases and J dropped 3 bases, with 8 bases sitting between them. This CDR3 comprises 13 residues. Germline V gives CDR1 SGHRS, CDR2 YFSETQ. The CDR3 nucleotides are TGCGCCAGCAGTATTACGGACACCGGGGAGCTGTTTTTT. Translated, it gives CASSITDTGELFF.

This rearrangement joins TRBV4-1 to TRBJ1-6; D is unclear. With 0 bases removed from V and 10 bases from J, the gap between germline ends came to 16 bases. The CDR3 is made up of 16 amino acids. Germline V CDR1 and CDR2: MGHRA, YSYEKL. CDR3 sequence: CASSQDGKIPGSPLHF. The CDR3 DNA reads TGCGCCAGCAGCCAAGATGGGAAGATCCCTGGATCACCCCTCCACTTT.

The CDR3 sequence: CASSYSIGRENQPQHF. CDR3 DNA: TGTGCCAGCAGTTACTCGATCGGGAGGGAAAATCAGCCCCAGCATTTT. This sequence joins TRBV6-6 and TRBJ1-5; no definite D call. V lost 0 bases to trimming and J lost 4 bases, with 13 bases between them. The CDR3 length is 16 residues. Germline V lookup: CDR1 MNHNY, CDR2 SVGAGI (reference sequence).

V gene TRBV4-1 combines with J gene TRBJ1-1; D is undetermined. The CDR3 totals 14 residues. CDR1 is MGHRA, CDR2 YSYEKL, per germline. V gave up 1 base and J gave up 4 bases, with 10 bases separating them. The CDR3 spells CASSQVQNPTEAFF. The CDR3 coding sequence is TGCGCCAGCAGCCAAGTACAGAACCCCACTGAAGCTTTCTTT.